The 8 T cell receptor beta chains in this list originate from one sample, sequenced in a study of OX40 agonist ivuxolimab in advanced cancers. Here immunoSEQ multiplex PCR was the method, and the copy in TCRdb shows in-frame clones only, minus some. This table holds about 46,000 clones, around 86% found once. Sequencing used CD4+ or CD8+ T cells sorted from blood, obtained in a trial of the OX40 agonist ivuxolimab. These receptor sequences come from an adult with an advanced solid tumor such as melanoma, head and neck, liver or kidney cancer.

The chain employs TRBV7-9 and TRBJ1-3; possible D gene TRBD1, 6 bases. Trimming pared 5 bases from V and 2 bases from J, leaving 13 bases between. The CDR3 is made up of 15 amino acids. In germline, CDR1 is SEHNR, CDR2 FQNEAQ (reference sequence). The CDR3 sequence is CASSIPQGAGNTIYF. CDR3 bases: TGTGCCAGCAGCATACCACAGGGAGCTGGAAACACCATATATTTT.

This rearrangement joins TRBV7-9 to TRBJ1-2, with TRBD1 matching over 7 bases. The CDR3 is 13 amino acids. V shed 5 bases and J 2 bases; nucleotides not matched to a gene: 2. CDR1 is SEHNR, CDR2 FQNEAQ, per germline (reference sequence). CDR3 in DNA: TGTGCCAGCAGCATGACAGGGAACTATGGCTACACCTTC. Protein product: CASSMTGNYGYTF.

V and J are TRBV4-1 and TRBJ1-2; D is uncertain. CDR3 length: 13 amino acids. Per germline, CDR1 MGHRA and CDR2 YSYEKL. The ends were cut back, 5 bases at V and 0 bases at J, with 7 bases in the middle. The CDR3 loop is CASSTETNYGYTF. DNA of the CDR3: TGCGCCAGCAGCACAGAAACTAACTATGGCTACACCTTC.

The V gene is TRBV7-5, the J gene TRBJ1-5. TRBV7-5 is a listed pseudogene. The CDR3 is 11 residues long. CDR3 sequence reads: CARKSGQPQHF. Here the CDR3 DNA reads TGTGCCAGAAAATCGGGTCAGCCCCAGCATTTT.

V usage is TRBV27 and J usage is TRBJ2-1; D not resolved. V was shortened by 0 bases and J by 7 bases, with 7 bases between the two germline ends. CDR3 length equals 13 residues. CDR1 and CDR2 (germline): MNHEY, SMNVEV (reference sequence). The CDR3 region is CASSLSIRNEQFF. Here the CDR3 DNA reads TGTGCCAGCAGTTTATCCATCCGAAATGAGCAGTTCTTC.

The DNA for the CDR3 is TGTGCCAGCAGTTACTCGAGGTTGAGTCAGCCCCAGCATTTT. This gives the protein CASSYSRLSQPQHF. The rearrangement uses TRBV6-5 and TRBJ1-5; D not resolved. The CDR3 runs 14 residues. Trimming removed 0 bases from V and 6 bases from J, with 9 bases in between. Germline V gene data show CDR1 as MNHEY and CDR2 as SVGAGI.

The chain carries TRBV30 and TRBJ2-5; no definite D call. The V and J ends lost 2 bases and 3 bases respectively, with 10 bases between them. The CDR3 length is 13 residues. Germline V gene lookup returns CDR1 GTSNPN and CDR2 SVGIG (reference sequence). CDR3 DNA: TGTGCCTGGAGTTCTTGGTTCGAAGAGACCCAGTACTTC. This codes for CAWSSWFEETQYF.

The chain is built from TRBV6-1 and TRBJ2-1, with D possibly being TRBD2 (5 bases). There are 11 residues in the CDR3. CDR1 and CDR2 from the germline V gene are MNHNS and SASEGT. The V end lost 8 bases, the J end lost 9 bases, and 11 bases lay between the germline ends. CDR3 protein: CASRVRGEQFF. The CDR3 DNA is TGTGCCAGCCGCGTTCGGGGTGAGCAGTTCTTC.